A single sample gave rise to the 32 T cell receptor beta chains below, sequenced in a study of OX40 agonist ivuxolimab in advanced cancers. Sequencing was performed with immunoSEQ multiplex PCR; in TCRdb, only in-frame clones are kept and a portion is missing. The table records tens of thousands of clones, about 88% of them present only once. The sequenced sample was CD4+ or CD8+ T cells sorted from blood, obtained in a trial of the OX40 agonist ivuxolimab. The receptors originated from an adult with an advanced solid tumor such as melanoma, head and neck, liver or kidney cancer.

In nucleotides, the CDR3 is TGTGCCAGCAGGGGATGGCAGGGTTTGACACCCCTCCACTTT. Protein product: CASRGWQGLTPLHF. The V gene is TRBV6-6, the J gene TRBJ1-6; D is perhaps TRBD1 (5 bases). CDR1 and CDR2 (germline): MNHNY, SVGAGI (reference sequence). V was shortened by 6 bases and J by 11 bases, with 17 bases between the two germline ends. CDR3 size: 14 residues.

This clone was recorded only once. The rearrangement joins TRBV11-2 to TRBJ2-7; 7 nucleotides align to TRBD2. The CDR3 is 15 amino acids. The V gene's germline CDR1 is SGHAT and CDR2 FQNNGV. V was clipped by 5 bases and J by 9 bases; unmatched bases: 16. CDR3 bases: TGTGCCAGCAGCCTGGGGAGCGGGACCCTCGGGACGCAGTACTTC. It specifies CASSLGSGTLGTQYF.

The chain employs TRBV7-2 and TRBJ2-4; tentative D call: TRBD2 (5 bases). With 1 base removed from V and 6 bases from J, the gap between germline ends came to 13 bases. The CDR3 is 15 residues long. The germline V gene encodes CDR1 SGHTA and CDR2 FQGNSA. The CDR3 sequence is CASSLGSGVANIQYF. CDR3 nucleotides: TGTGCCAGCAGCTTAGGGTCCGGGGTCGCAAACATTCAGTACTTC.

V usage is TRBV10-1 and J usage is TRBJ2-4, with D possibly TRBD2 on 7 matching bases. Germline V lookup: CDR1 WNHNN, CDR2 SYGVQD (reference sequence). This CDR3 comprises 16 residues. V was cut by 5 bases and J by 0 bases, with 14 bases left in between. CDR3 amino acids: CASSSRGREAKNIQYF. The CDR3 DNA is TGCGCCAGCAGTTCGAGGGGGAGGGAAGCCAAAAACATTCAGTACTTC.

The gene calls are TRBV7-2 and TRBJ2-7, with D hard to call. V shed 5 bases and J shed 0 bases, with 14 bases lying between them. Germline CDR1 reads SGHTA; CDR2 reads FQGNSA. The CDR3 totals 15 residues. CDR3 DNA: TGTGCCAGCAGCCTCGGATACGCAACCTCCTACGAGCAGTACTTC. This gives the protein CASSLGYATSYEQYF. Full variable domain (rest looked up from reference TRBV7-2 and TRBJ2-7): GAGVSQSPSNKVTEKGKDVELRCDPISGHTALYWYRQSLGQGLEFLIYFQGNSAPDKSGLPSDRFSAERTGGSVSTLTIQRTQQEDSAVYLCASSLGYATSYEQYFGPGTRLTVT.

V gene TRBV30 combines with J gene TRBJ1-1; D remains ambiguous. The V end lost 5 bases, the J end lost 4 bases, and 11 bases lay between the germline ends. Germline V gene sequence: CDR1 GTSNPN, CDR2 SVGIG (reference sequence). This CDR3 has 12 amino acids. As DNA, the CDR3 is TGTGCCTGGTCCCGGACCGTCACTGAAGCTTTCTTT. Protein product: CAWSRTVTEAFF.

The chain couples TRBV19 to TRBJ2-3; either TRBD1 or TRBD2 may fit D (6 bases each). Germline V gene lookup returns CDR1 LNHDA and CDR2 SQIVND (reference sequence). The ends were cut back, 4 bases at V and 1 base at J, with 15 bases in the middle. This CDR3 comprises 16 residues. Here the CDR3 reads CASSTRLGGRTDTQYF. In DNA form, the CDR3 reads TGTGCCAGTAGTACCAGACTAGGGGGGCGCACAGATACGCAGTATTTT.

The rearrangement links TRBV19 to TRBJ1-1, with 10 positions matching TRBD1. The CDR3 loop spans 16 amino acids. With 1 base clipped from V and 4 bases from J, the junction kept 6 bases outside the gene matches. From germline, CDR1 is LNHDA and CDR2 SQIVND (reference sequence). This CDR3 is CASSIGPGQGSTEAFF. In nucleotides, the CDR3 is TGTGCCAGTAGTATAGGGCCGGGACAGGGGAGCACTGAAGCTTTCTTT.

The V call is TRBV9, the J call TRBJ2-5; D is unclear. CDR3 length: 16 residues. Germline CDR1 and CDR2: SGDLS and YYNGEE. The V end was cut by 0 bases, the J end by 5 bases, with 17 bases between. CDR3 bases: TGTGCCAGCAGCGTAGAGGGCCCCTTCGTGGGGGAGACCCAGTACTTC. This encodes CASSVEGPFVGETQYF.

The chain uses TRBV5-1 and TRBJ2-5; no firm D call. The V end lost 0 bases, the J end lost 5 bases, and 14 bases lay between the germline ends. Per germline, CDR1 SGHRS and CDR2 YFSETQ. This CDR3 spans 15 amino acids. Here the CDR3 reads CASSLVGLSRETQYF. In nucleotides, the CDR3 is TGCGCCAGCAGCTTGGTCGGCCTCTCAAGGGAGACCCAGTACTTC.

CDR3 DNA sequence: TGCGCCAGCAGCGCCCGACAGGAACTCTCCTACAATGAGCAGTTCTTC. It translates to CASSARQELSYNEQFF. V gene TRBV4-1 combines with J gene TRBJ2-1; tentative D call: TRBD1 (6 bases). The ends were cut back, 5 bases at V and 0 bases at J, with 14 bases in the middle. The CDR3 extends over 16 amino acids. Germline lookup yields CDR1 MGHRA and CDR2 YSYEKL.

V usage is TRBV7-2 and J usage is TRBJ1-1, with TRBD1 matching 10 bases. The V gene's germline CDR1 is SGHTA and CDR2 FQGNSA. V shed 6 bases, J shed 5 bases, and the junction held 6 bases outside the gene matches. The CDR3 contains 14 residues. CDR3 region: CASRPDRGWTEAFF. In nucleotides, the CDR3 is TGTGCCAGCAGACCGGACAGGGGGTGGACTGAAGCTTTCTTT.

The rearrangement uses TRBV7-9 and TRBJ1-5; no firm D call. V was shortened by 5 bases and J by 7 bases, with 9 bases between the two germline ends. CDR1 and CDR2 (germline): SEHNR, FQNEAQ (reference sequence). The CDR3 is 12 amino acids. The CDR3 bases are TGTGCCAGCAGCACTGGAGGACAGCCCCAGCATTTT. This gives the protein CASSTGGQPQHF.

The genes are TRBV5-4 and TRBJ2-7; 10 nucleotides line up with TRBD1. Germline loops: CDR1 SGHNT, CDR2 YYREEE (reference sequence). J lost 6 bases, V lost 4 bases, and 4 bases had no gene match. CDR3 size: 13 residues. CDR3 region: CASSRQGAVEQYF. The CDR3 DNA reads as TGTGCCAGCAGCCGACAGGGGGCGGTCGAGCAGTACTTC.

The chain links TRBV5-4 to TRBJ1-1; 9 bases align to TRBD1. This CDR3 has 14 residues. The ends lost 4 bases at V and 5 bases at J; junction bases unmatched: 6. Looked up from germline, CDR1 is SGHNT and CDR2 is YYREEE (reference sequence). The CDR3 coding sequence is TGTGCCAGCAGCCTGACAGGGGGGAGGACTGAAGCTTTCTTT. The encoded protein is CASSLTGGRTEAFF.

The chain recombines TRBV11-2 with TRBJ1-1, with a weak D call TRBD1 (6 bases). Per germline, CDR1 SGHAT and CDR2 FQNNGV. V was shortened by 2 bases and J by 7 bases, with 11 bases between the two germline ends. This CDR3 is built from 13 residues. In DNA, the CDR3 is TGTGCCAGCAGCTTAAGAGGGGGGTATGAAGCTTTCTTT. Protein sequence: CASSLRGGYEAFF.

The chain recombines TRBV9 with TRBJ2-5; perhaps D is TRBD1 or TRBD2 (5 bases each). V was cut by 4 bases and J by 1 base, with 17 bases left in between. The CDR3 totals 16 residues. Germline loops: CDR1 SGDLS, CDR2 YYNGEE. For the CDR3, the DNA is TGTGCCAGCAGCTTACGGGGCAGGGCCACCCAAGAGACCCAGTACTTC. Protein: CASSLRGRATQETQYF.

This clone was observed once. The rearrangement joins TRBV5-4 to TRBJ2-4; the match to TRBD1 covers 7 bases. The germline CDR1 and CDR2 sequences are SGHNT and YYREEE (reference sequence). The V segment lost 0 bases and the J segment 0 bases; nucleotides outside the gene matches: 3. The CDR3 runs 16 residues. Written as DNA, the CDR3 is TGTGCCAGCAGCTTGGTTGGGACAGAAGCCAAAAACATTCAGTACTTC. Protein: CASSLVGTEAKNIQYF.

The rearrangement joins TRBV19 to TRBJ2-1; tentatively, D is TRBD1 (6 bases). Deletions cut 3 bases from V and 5 bases from J, with 14 bases between. Germline CDR1 reads LNHDA; CDR2 reads SQIVND (reference sequence). The CDR3 sequence is 15 residues long. CDR3 in amino acids: CASSIWDTRNNEQFF. CDR3 nucleotide sequence: TGTGCCAGTAGTATTTGGGACACTCGCAACAATGAGCAGTTCTTC.

J is TRBJ2-2 and V is TRBV7-3, with 10 bases that match TRBD2. V lost 1 base and J lost 2; bases outside the gene matches: 1. This CDR3 is built from 16 residues. Germline CDR1 reads SGHTA; CDR2 reads FQGTGA. In DNA form, the CDR3 reads TGTGCCAGCAGCTTAAGACTAGCGGGTAACACCGGGGAGCTGTTTTTT. This translates into CASSLRLAGNTGELFF.

This clone was observed a single time. CDR3 DNA sequence: TGTGCCAGCAGTTTTACGGTTGGGGCAGGTCAGCCCCAGCATTTT. This gives the protein CASSFTVGAGQPQHF. This chain links TRBV7-8 with TRBJ1-5, with D perhaps TRBD1 (5 bases). Germline CDR1 reads SGHVS; CDR2 reads FQNEAQ. Trimming removed 6 bases from V and 6 bases from J, with 18 bases in between. CDR3 size: 15 residues.

The rearrangement uses TRBV4-1 and TRBJ2-1, with 9 nucleotides matching TRBD2. V lost 0 bases and J lost 2; bases outside the gene matches: 8. The CDR3 contains 18 residues. Germline V gives CDR1 MGHRA, CDR2 YSYEKL. The CDR3, as DNA: TGCGCCAGCAGCCAAGATGGTGAGCGGGGGGCGACCTACAATGAGCAGTTCTTC. Its protein is CASSQDGERGATYNEQFF.

V usage is TRBV6-6 and J usage is TRBJ1-5; D not resolved. CDR3 length: 13 residues. V was trimmed by 0 bases and J by 7 bases, leaving 7 bases between them. Per germline, CDR1 MNHNY and CDR2 SVGAGI (reference sequence). CDR3 protein: CASSYSLDQPQHF. CDR3 DNA sequence: TGTGCCAGCAGTTACTCCTTAGACCAGCCCCAGCATTTT.

This chain joins TRBV11-2 and TRBJ2-7, with 12 bases aligning to TRBD1. J lost 6 bases, V lost 4 bases, and 4 bases had no gene match. Germline CDR1 and CDR2: SGHAT and FQNNGV. The CDR3 spans 14 residues. In nucleotides, the CDR3 is TGTGCCAGCAGCTCCGGGACAGGGGGCGGCGAGCAGTACTTC. It specifies CASSSGTGGGEQYF.

The chain is built from TRBV6-1 and TRBJ2-1, with 9 bases lining up with TRBD1. This CDR3 has 14 residues. J was trimmed by 6 bases and V by 7 bases; bases with no gene match: 7. CDR1 MNHNS and CDR2 SASEGT come from the germline V gene. This CDR3 is CASTSTGGSNEQFF. In DNA form, the CDR3 reads TGTGCCAGCACCTCGACAGGGGGATCCAATGAGCAGTTCTTC.

V gene TRBV7-9 combines with J gene TRBJ2-2; tentative D call: TRBD1 (6 bases). This CDR3 comprises 16 residues. Trimming cost V 2 bases and J 2 bases, with 12 bases left between them. Germline V lookup: CDR1 SEHNR, CDR2 FQNEAQ (reference sequence). The DNA for the CDR3 is TGTGCCAGCAGCTTAAAGTCAGGGGTAAACACCGGGGAGCTGTTTTTT. Its protein is CASSLKSGVNTGELFF.

This chain joins TRBV19 and TRBJ1-1, with D uncertain. The length of the CDR3 is 15 residues. CDR1 and CDR2 from the germline V gene are LNHDA and SQIVND (reference sequence). Trimming left V 5 bases short and J 0 bases short, with 13 bases between. The CDR3 coding sequence is TGTGCCAGTAGTCTCGGGAGTAGAATGAACACTGAAGCTTTCTTT. As protein: CASSLGSRMNTEAFF.

This clone occurred once. The rearrangement uses TRBV19 and TRBJ1-1; 9 nucleotides line up with TRBD1. The germline V gene encodes CDR1 LNHDA and CDR2 SQIVND (reference sequence). J was trimmed by 4 bases and V by 5 bases; bases with no gene match: 11. This CDR3 comprises 16 residues. Written as DNA, the CDR3 is TGTGCCAGTAGTGCACCGGGACAGGGATCGGGCACTGAAGCTTTCTTT. It is translated as CASSAPGQGSGTEAFF.

The chain uses TRBV5-1 and TRBJ2-2; D is tentatively TRBD1 or TRBD2 (5 bases each). V was shortened by 0 bases and J by 7 bases, with 10 bases between the two germline ends. This CDR3 has 14 amino acids. Germline CDR1 SGHRS, CDR2 YFSETQ. CDR3 protein: CASSLAAGGGELFF. DNA of the CDR3: TGCGCCAGCAGCTTGGCCGCTGGGGGCGGGGAGCTGTTTTTT. The variable domain in full, with the rest retrieved from reference TRBV5-1 and TRBJ2-2, is KAGVTQTPRYLIKTRGQQVTLSCSPISGHRSVSWYQQTPGQGLQFLFEYFSETQRNKGNFPGRFSGRQFSNSRSEMNVSTLELGDSALYLCASSLAAGGGELFFGEGSRLTVL.

The genes are TRBV7-2 and TRBJ2-5; TRBD2 agrees at 9 bases. The assigned J gene may be wrong: the sequence end matches TRBJ2-7 better. CDR1 and CDR2 from the germline V gene are SGHTA and FQGNSA. This CDR3 is 14 amino acids long. The CDR3 nucleotides read TGTGCCAGCAGATTAACCGGGACTAGCAACGAGCAGTACTTC. This gives the protein CASRLTGTSNEQYF.

The rearrangement uses TRBV19 and TRBJ1-5, with no clear D. V was cut by 3 bases and J by 2 bases, with 11 bases left in between. The CDR3 is 15 residues long. The germline CDR1 and CDR2 sequences are LNHDA and SQIVND (reference sequence). The CDR3 nucleotides read TGTGCCAGTAGTATCCAGGAATACGGCAATCAGCCCCAGCATTTT. Residues: CASSIQEYGNQPQHF.

This clone was seen just once. This chain uses TRBV18 with TRBJ1-6; TRBD1 is a possible D gene (5 bases). V lost 1 base and J lost 8, with 12 bases in between. Germline CDR1 and CDR2: KGHSH and LQKENI. This CDR3 spans 15 amino acids. CDR3 residues: CASSPRIQEDSPLHF. CDR3 DNA sequence: TGTGCCAGCTCACCACGTATACAGGAGGATTCACCCCTCCACTTT.